This is a list of T cell receptor beta chains from one sample in a study of OX40 agonist ivuxolimab in advanced cancers. The assay was immunoSEQ multiplex PCR, and TCRdb's table has in-frame clones only and misses some. This sample has under 85,000 clones, with 93% found just once. The source was CD4+ or CD8+ T cells sorted from blood, collected in a trial of the OX40 agonist ivuxolimab. The receptors shown here come from an adult with an advanced solid tumor such as melanoma, head and neck, liver or kidney cancer. Each CDR3 is given with its conserved first and last residue. The order of the fields is J gene, D gene, V gene, clone size, CDR3 DNA, CDR3 protein. The D gene is left open where the match is weak. Rows give clone size only sometimes, using once, few, many, or a class for an expanded clone.

J gene: TRBJ2-2; D gene: NA; V gene: TRBV6-1; clone size: NA; CDR3 DNA: TGTGCCAGCGGTGGAGGGACGAACACCGGGGAGCTGTTTTTT; CDR3 protein: CASGGGTNTGELFF
J gene: TRBJ2-7; D gene: NA; V gene: TRBV27; clone size: NA; CDR3 DNA: TGTGCCAGCAGTTTGGGAAGTAAAGGATACGAGCAGTACTTC; CDR3 protein: CASSLGSKGYEQYF
J gene: TRBJ1-1; D gene: NA; V gene: TRBV12-5; clone size: NA; CDR3 DNA: TGTGCTAGTGGTTTGTGGGTAAGGGGGAACACTGAAGCTTTCTTT; CDR3 protein: CASGLWVRGNTEAFF
J gene: TRBJ2-1; D gene: NA; V gene: TRBV13; clone size: NA; CDR3 DNA: TGTGCCAGCAGCTACGGACTGACCTGCGATGAGCAGTTCTTC; CDR3 protein: CASSYGLTCDEQFF
J gene: TRBJ2-7; D gene: TRBD1; V gene: TRBV6-5; clone size: NA; CDR3 DNA: TGTGCCAGCAGTTTAGACAGGGGTTCCTACGAGCAGTACTTC; CDR3 protein: CASSLDRGSYEQYF
J gene: TRBJ1-2; D gene: NA; V gene: TRBV19; clone size: NA; CDR3 DNA: TGTGCCAGCAGTACAAGGGACTATGGCTACACCTTC; CDR3 protein: CASSTRDYGYTF
J gene: TRBJ2-5; D gene: TRBD1; V gene: TRBV19; clone size: NA; CDR3 DNA: TGTGCCAGTAGTATGGAGACAGGGGGCTACCAAGAGACCCAGTACTTC; CDR3 protein: CASSMETGGYQETQYF
J gene: TRBJ2-7; D gene: NA; V gene: TRBV5-6; clone size: NA; CDR3 DNA: TGTGCCAGCGGTTACCGGGACTCCTTATACGAGCAGTACTTC; CDR3 protein: CASGYRDSLYEQYF
J gene: TRBJ2-1; D gene: TRBD2; V gene: TRBV10-2; clone size: NA; CDR3 DNA: TGCGCCAGCAGTGCTCGGCTAGCGGGAGGGCCAAACAATGAGCAGTTCTTC; CDR3 protein: CASSARLAGGPNNEQFF
J gene: TRBJ2-7; D gene: TRBD1; V gene: TRBV28; clone size: NA; CDR3 DNA: TGTGCCAGCAGTCCCCTAGGGACAGGGACCTACGAGCAGTACTTC; CDR3 protein: CASSPLGTGTYEQYF
J gene: TRBJ2-3; D gene: NA; V gene: TRBV7-3; clone size: NA; CDR3 DNA: TGTGCCAGCAGCTTAATCGGGAGCAGCACAGATACGCAGTATTTT; CDR3 protein: CASSLIGSSTDTQYF
J gene: TRBJ1-1; D gene: NA; V gene: TRBV5-8; clone size: NA; CDR3 DNA: TGTGCCAGCAGCCAGTGGGTGGGCCAGAACACTGAAGCTTTCTTT; CDR3 protein: CASSQWVGQNTEAFF
J gene: TRBJ2-5; D gene: TRBD2; V gene: TRBV5-6; clone size: NA; CDR3 DNA: TGTGCCAGCAGCTTGCTCGCCCGGGGGGGCCAAGAGACCCAGTACTTC; CDR3 protein: CASSLLARGGQETQYF
J gene: TRBJ1-2; D gene: TRBD1; V gene: TRBV28; clone size: NA; CDR3 DNA: TGTGCCACCGAACCCGGACAGGATCCCTCTAGGGGCTACACCTTC; CDR3 protein: CATEPGQDPSRGYTF
J gene: TRBJ1-4; D gene: NA; V gene: TRBV5-6; clone size: NA; CDR3 DNA: TGTGCCAGCAGCGGGACATCCGAAAAACTGTTTTTT; CDR3 protein: CASSGTSEKLFF
J gene: TRBJ2-7; D gene: NA; V gene: TRBV30; clone size: NA; CDR3 DNA: TGTGCCTGGAGTGTGGGGGCCACCTACGAGCAGTACTTC; CDR3 protein: CAWSVGATYEQYF
J gene: TRBJ2-5; D gene: TRBD1; V gene: TRBV11-2; clone size: NA; CDR3 DNA: TGTGCCAGCAGCTTAGGACAGGGGGCTCGGGAGACCCAGTACTTC; CDR3 protein: CASSLGQGARETQYF
J gene: TRBJ2-1; D gene: NA; V gene: TRBV11-2; clone size: NA; CDR3 DNA: TGTGCCAGCAGCTTACGAGCCCTTGGCTTCACCAGCAATGAGCAGTTCTTC; CDR3 protein: CASSLRALGFTSNEQFF
J gene: TRBJ2-1; D gene: TRBD2; V gene: TRBV4-1; clone size: NA; CDR3 DNA: TGCGCCAGCAGCCTATTTAGCGGGACCAACAATGAGCAGTTCTTC; CDR3 protein: CASSLFSGTNNEQFF
J gene: TRBJ2-7; D gene: TRBD1; V gene: TRBV7-8; clone size: NA; CDR3 DNA: TGTGCCAGCAGAGACAGGGGCACCTACGAGCAGTACTTC; CDR3 protein: CASRDRGTYEQYF
J gene: TRBJ1-5; D gene: NA; V gene: TRBV4-1; clone size: NA; CDR3 DNA: TGCGCCAGCAGCCAAGAAATCGTAGGGTCAAATCAGCCCCAGCATTTT; CDR3 protein: CASSQEIVGSNQPQHF
J gene: TRBJ2-7; D gene: TRBD1; V gene: TRBV2; clone size: NA; CDR3 DNA: TGTGCCAGCAGCGCGACCCCGGACAGGGTCTACGAGCAGTACTTC; CDR3 protein: CASSATPDRVYEQYF
J gene: TRBJ1-2; D gene: TRBD1; V gene: TRBV5-4; clone size: few; CDR3 DNA: TGTGCCAGCAGCTTTCGGACAGGGTTAGACTATGGCTACACCTTC; CDR3 protein: CASSFRTGLDYGYTF
J gene: TRBJ2-4; D gene: TRBD2; V gene: TRBV4-3; clone size: NA; CDR3 DNA: TGCGCCAGCAGTCTGACACGGACTAGGACGGACATTCAGTACTTC; CDR3 protein: CASSLTRTRTDIQYF
J gene: TRBJ2-1; D gene: NA; V gene: TRBV29-1; clone size: once; CDR3 DNA: TGCAGCGTTGAATCCAGGGGGGTGAACAATGAGCAGTTCTTC; CDR3 protein: CSVESRGVNNEQFF
J gene: TRBJ1-2; D gene: NA; V gene: TRBV27; clone size: NA; CDR3 DNA: TGTGCCAGCAGTTTTGGAGGGGCTGGCTACACCTTC; CDR3 protein: CASSFGGAGYTF
J gene: TRBJ2-3; D gene: TRBD2; V gene: TRBV10-3; clone size: NA; CDR3 DNA: TGTGCCATCAGTGACAGCGGGGGGGCCTCAGATACGCAGTATTTT; CDR3 protein: CAISDSGGASDTQYF
J gene: TRBJ2-7; D gene: TRBD1; V gene: TRBV27; clone size: once; CDR3 DNA: TGTGCCAGCGGCCCCTCGACAGGGGGCTACGAGCAGTACTTC; CDR3 protein: CASGPSTGGYEQYF
J gene: TRBJ2-7; D gene: TRBD1; V gene: TRBV6-6; clone size: NA; CDR3 DNA: TGTGCCAGCAGCCTCGGACAGGGGCGATCCTACGAGCAGTACTTC; CDR3 protein: CASSLGQGRSYEQYF
J gene: TRBJ1-1; D gene: TRBD1; V gene: TRBV2; clone size: NA; CDR3 DNA: TGTGCCAGCAGTATTAAGGACAGGGTGGGTCTTGTAGCTTTCTTT; CDR3 protein: CASSIKDRVGLVAFF
J gene: TRBJ2-7; D gene: NA; V gene: TRBV7-9; clone size: NA; CDR3 DNA: TGTGCCGTCCAAAGGGGGACCTACGAGCAGTACTTC; CDR3 protein: CAVQRGTYEQYF
J gene: TRBJ1-1; D gene: NA; V gene: TRBV2; clone size: NA; CDR3 DNA: TGTGCCAGTCCGAAGTATCAGGGTGAAGCTTTCTTT; CDR3 protein: CASPKYQGEAFF
J gene: TRBJ1-1; D gene: TRBD1; V gene: TRBV5-6; clone size: NA; CDR3 DNA: TGTGCCAGCAGCTTGGGGCGACAGGGCAAAGCTTTCTTT; CDR3 protein: CASSLGRQGKAFF
J gene: TRBJ1-2; D gene: NA; V gene: TRBV10-3; clone size: NA; CDR3 DNA: TGTGCCATCAGTGAGGCAGGTACCTACACCTTC; CDR3 protein: CAISEAGTYTF
J gene: TRBJ2-7; D gene: NA; V gene: TRBV6-5; clone size: NA; CDR3 DNA: TGTGCCAGCAGTTACTCACTGAGCTCCTACGAGCAGTACTTC; CDR3 protein: CASSYSLSSYEQYF
J gene: TRBJ2-7; D gene: NA; V gene: TRBV14; clone size: NA; CDR3 DNA: TGTGCCAGCAGCCATTGGACTTCATCCTACGAGCAGTACTTC; CDR3 protein: CASSHWTSSYEQYF
J gene: TRBJ2-7; D gene: TRBD2; V gene: TRBV29-1; clone size: NA; CDR3 DNA: TGCAGCGTTGAAGCGGGAGGGGGCTACGAGCAGTACTTC; CDR3 protein: CSVEAGGGYEQYF
J gene: TRBJ1-1; D gene: NA; V gene: TRBV7-6; clone size: NA; CDR3 DNA: TGTGCCAGCAGTTTATTGGGCAGGGGTGGCGGAAACACTGAAGCTTTCTTT; CDR3 protein: CASSLLGRGGGNTEAFF
J gene: TRBJ2-7; D gene: NA; V gene: TRBV6-1; clone size: NA; CDR3 DNA: TGTGCCAGCAGCCTCCCCCGAAGGGACGAGCAGTACTTC; CDR3 protein: CASSLPRRDEQYF
J gene: TRBJ2-3; D gene: NA; V gene: TRBV7-3; clone size: NA; CDR3 DNA: TGTGCCAGCAGCTTAAATCGGGCCTCTACTGGGATCGATACGCAGTATTTT; CDR3 protein: CASSLNRASTGIDTQYF
J gene: TRBJ1-1; D gene: NA; V gene: TRBV19; clone size: NA; CDR3 DNA: TGTGCCACCCGGGACAACATGGGAGCTTTCTTT; CDR3 protein: CATRDNMGAFF
J gene: TRBJ2-7; D gene: NA; V gene: TRBV7-2; clone size: NA; CDR3 DNA: TGTGCCAGCAGCCCCCCGGACAGATCCTACGAGCAGTACTTC; CDR3 protein: CASSPPDRSYEQYF
J gene: TRBJ1-2; D gene: TRBD1; V gene: TRBV5-8; clone size: NA; CDR3 DNA: TGTGCCAGCAGCTTGGCAGGACAGGGGTCATATGGCTACACCTTC; CDR3 protein: CASSLAGQGSYGYTF
J gene: TRBJ2-6; D gene: NA; V gene: TRBV4-1; clone size: NA; CDR3 DNA: TGCGCCAGCAGCCAATTTCATAGGACGGATCCCTCTGGGGCCAACGTCCTGACTTTC; CDR3 protein: CASSQFHRTDPSGANVLTF
J gene: TRBJ2-7; D gene: TRBD1; V gene: TRBV6-6; clone size: NA; CDR3 DNA: TGTGCCAGCAGATCCGGGGGACAGGCCGCCTACGAGCAGTACTTC; CDR3 protein: CASRSGGQAAYEQYF
J gene: TRBJ1-1; D gene: TRBD1; V gene: TRBV19; clone size: once; CDR3 DNA: TGTGCCAGTAGTACCACAGGGGGGAACACTGAAGCTTTCTTT; CDR3 protein: CASSTTGGNTEAFF
J gene: TRBJ2-3; D gene: NA; V gene: TRBV5-6; clone size: NA; CDR3 DNA: TGTGCCAGCAGCTTGTGGATCTATGGCACAGATACGCAGTATTTT; CDR3 protein: CASSLWIYGTDTQYF
J gene: TRBJ1-2; D gene: TRBD1; V gene: TRBV6-5; clone size: once; CDR3 DNA: TGTGCCAGCAGCTTGTCCGGGACAGTCAAATATGGCTACACCTTC; CDR3 protein: CASSLSGTVKYGYTF
J gene: TRBJ2-3; D gene: NA; V gene: TRBV11-2; clone size: once; CDR3 DNA: TGTGCCAGCAGCTTAGAGTACACAGATACGCAGTATTTT; CDR3 protein: CASSLEYTDTQYF
J gene: TRBJ2-1; D gene: TRBD2; V gene: TRBV10-3; clone size: NA; CDR3 DNA: TGTGCCATCAGTGATCTACCGGGACTAGCAGAGCAGTTCTTC; CDR3 protein: CAISDLPGLAEQFF
J gene: TRBJ2-2; D gene: TRBD2; V gene: TRBV9; clone size: NA; CDR3 DNA: TGTGCCAGCAGCGTAGCCGGGGGGACCGGGGAGCTGTTTTTT; CDR3 protein: CASSVAGGTGELFF
J gene: TRBJ1-6; D gene: TRBD1; V gene: TRBV19; clone size: NA; CDR3 DNA: TGTGCCAGTGCCTCCGGGACAGGGGCTTCACCCCTCCACTTT; CDR3 protein: CASASGTGASPLHF
J gene: TRBJ2-3; D gene: NA; V gene: TRBV9; clone size: NA; CDR3 DNA: TGTGCCAGCAGCGAACCGGGGACCTCATTCACAGATACGCAGTATTTT; CDR3 protein: CASSEPGTSFTDTQYF
J gene: TRBJ1-2; D gene: NA; V gene: TRBV4-3; clone size: NA; CDR3 DNA: TGCGCCAGCAGCCAAGATGGTATCCTCGCGGGGGGCTACACCTTC; CDR3 protein: CASSQDGILAGGYTF